These T cell receptor beta chains were read from a single sample in a study of PD-1 blockade in classical Hodgkin lymphoma. Clones were sequenced by immunoSEQ multiplex PCR, and TCRdb holds only the in-frame ones, with some missing. Counted here are 25,000 to 35,000 clones, under 75% occurring once; the ten biggest clones make up approximately 16%. The sequenced sample was peripheral blood mononuclear cells (PBMCs), obtained before the second cycle of nivolumab. The receptors originated from a human donor with classical Hodgkin lymphoma. CDR3s include the opening cysteine and the closing phenylalanine or tryptophan. A D gene is named only where the DNA matches it firmly. Part of the rows lack a size; the others show once, few, many or a class for expanded clones.

>once|TRBJ1-2|.|TRBV5-6
TGTGCCAGCAGCTTGGCCAAGGAAACAGGGATATACTATGGCTACACCTTC
CASSLAKETGIYYGYTF
>.|TRBJ2-1|.|TRBV9
TGTGCCAGCAGCTCCCGGATTAGGAATGAGCAGTTCTTC
CASSSRIRNEQFF
>.|TRBJ1-2|.|TRBV4-3
TGCGCCAGCAGTCGAGGGACTTTCTATGGCTACACCTTC
CASSRGTFYGYTF
>.|TRBJ2-6|TRBD2|TRBV4-2
TGTGCCAGCAGCCAAGCGGGAGGGGAGAAGGCCAACGTCCTGACTTTC
CASSQAGGEKANVLTF
>.|TRBJ1-2|.|TRBV29-1
TGCAGCGCATCTTGGTACTATGGCTACACCTTC
CSASWYYGYTF
>.|TRBJ2-1|.|TRBV5-1
TGCGCCAGCATGGGGAGCTCCTACAATGAGCAGTTCTTC
CASMGSSYNEQFF
>.|TRBJ2-1|.|TRBV19
TGTGCCAGTAGTAAGGGGGGCGTCTACTTGAATGAGCAGTTCTTC
CASSKGGVYLNEQFF
>.|TRBJ2-2|.|TRBV4-2
TGTGCCAGCAGCCCCTCGGGGGACGGGGAGCTGTTTTTT
CASSPSGDGELFF
>.|TRBJ1-5|.|TRBV7-8
TGTGCCAGCAGCTTAGAGGGGAAGTATAGCAATCAGCCCCAGCATTTT
CASSLEGKYSNQPQHF
>.|TRBJ2-7|.|TRBV2
TGTGCCACGACACCAGGGGCCTACGAGCAGTACTTC
CATTPGAYEQYF
>.|TRBJ2-1|TRBD2|TRBV5-1
TGCGCCAGCAGCTCGGGACTAGCGGGGGACGAGCAGTTCTTC
CASSSGLAGDEQFF
>many|TRBJ1-3|.|TRBV2
TGTGCCAGCAGTGAATTAAAGGGAACCCCCTCTGGAAACACCATATATTTT
CASSELKGTPSGNTIYF
>.|TRBJ2-1|TRBD1|TRBV6-1
TGTGCCAGCAGAACAGGGGGCCAGAACAATGAGCAGTTCTTC
CASRTGGQNNEQFF
>many|TRBJ2-3|TRBD1|TRBV6-6
TGTGCCACCCTGACAGGGTCAGATACGCAGTATTTT
CATLTGSDTQYF
>.|TRBJ2-4|.|TRBV28
TGTGCCAGCAGAGGCTTTCTAGCCAAAAACATTCAGTACTTC
CASRGFLAKNIQYF
>.|TRBJ1-1|.|TRBV5-4
TGTGCCAGCAGCTTGCGGGGGAACACTGAAGCTTTCTTT
CASSLRGNTEAFF
>.|TRBJ2-2|.|TRBV7-7
TGTGCCAGCAGCCCCAGTTCAACCGGGGAGCTGTTTTTT
CASSPSSTGELFF
>.|TRBJ2-1|TRBD1|TRBV15
TGTGCCACCAGCGGCGGACAGGGGAAGAATGAGCAGTTCTTC
CATSGGQGKNEQFF
>few|TRBJ1-1|.|TRBV5-8
TGTGCCAGCAGCGGCGAATCGGCGTTTTGGACACTTTTGAACACTGAAGCTTTCTTT
CASSGESAFWTLLNTEAFF
>.|TRBJ1-1|.|TRBV14
TGTGCCAGCAGCCAAGCTGGGGAGAACACTGAAGCTTTCTTT
CASSQAGENTEAFF
>.|TRBJ1-2|.|TRBV9
TGTGCCAGCAGCGTAGGCCCTAACGATGGCTACACCTTC
CASSVGPNDGYTF
>few|TRBJ2-3|TRBD1|TRBV7-9
TGTGCCAGCGTTACAGGGGGCGATACGCAGTATTTT
CASVTGGDTQYF
>medium-sized|TRBJ1-5|.|TRBV28
TGTGCCAGCAGTCCCGCAAGTTGGCCCCAGCATTTT
CASSPASWPQHF
>.|TRBJ1-6|.|TRBV5-5
TGTGCCAGCAGCTTGGGTGGGGGGGATTCACCCCTCCACTTT
CASSLGGGDSPLHF
>.|TRBJ1-5|.|TRBV19
TGTGCCAGTAGCCGGGGGGGTTATAGCAATCAGCCCCAGCATTTT
CASSRGGYSNQPQHF
>.|TRBJ1-1|.|TRBV6-5
TGTGCCAGCAGTTTGTATGGGGGTAGTAACACTGAAGCTTTCTTT
CASSLYGGSNTEAFF
>.|TRBJ1-2|.|TRBV5-6
TGTGCCAGCAGCTTGGCCCACAGGGACCCTAACTATGGCTACACCTTC
CASSLAHRDPNYGYTF
>.|TRBJ1-4|.|TRBV4-2
TGTGCCAGCAGCCAAGATCCCCTGGGGGACGGGGAGGAACTGTTTTTT
CASSQDPLGDGEELFF